This T cell receptor (beta chain) stems from a study of blood T cell repertoires in COVID-19 (dated by TCRdb to between 2020 and 2021). For context, the study as a whole: Samples from collaborators originated in the United States, Italy and Spain and spanned both the acute and convalescent phases of COVID-19. The samples were drawn from two sources: the first 160 participants of the ongoing ImmuneRACE study, and 1,200 or so subjects contributed by 6 global collaborators. Where available, HLA class I and class II types were taken from metadata supplied by the sample provider and were not determined by assay-based typing. A freely available public database, intended as a resource for researchers studying the immune response to SARS-CoV-2, is where the repertoires were released. A de-identified subject ID, COVID-19 status, age in years and sex were almost always included in the sample metadata. The material from the prospective study consisted of cDNA or gDNA derived from T cells, B-cell-depleted T cells, or PBMCs. Deeply sampled blood TCRbeta repertoires from subjects exposed to, actively infected with, or recovered from COVID-19 were included in the dataset. Study-level results and caveats: The quantity of clinical and demographic metadata differed by source and by participant and was supplied without curation.

Reading the germline V gene gives CDR1 SGHRS and CDR2 YFSETQ. Germline trimming: 3 bases from V, 6 bases from J; junction bases outside gene matches: 4. The CDR3 contains 13 residues, cysteine and phenylalanine counted. The read is trimmed to its CDR3 DNA, 39 bases read in frame from base 1. TCRbeta CDR3 regions were amplified from genomic DNA by means of the immunoSEQ Assay, a bias-controlled multiplex PCR. The study's own analysis went as follows. The number of nucleated cells in each sample was estimated from the amplification of reference gene primers within the assay. To quantify the absolute abundance of each unique TCRbeta CDR3 rearrangement, sequence reads were collapsed and filtered. For each sample, productive Simpson clonality was calculated by taking the square root of Simpson's diversity index across productive rearrangements. In its TCRdb copy, this immuneACCESS table keeps in-frame sequences only and misses some clones. Where compared with another copy, unresolved V genes explain less than half of these, and the others have no known cause. Clone size and the V and J calls come from that table; the DNA yielded D and trimming. Here the sample has some 670,000 clones; 85% to 90% occur a single time. The ten largest clones represent about 0.26% of the sample.

With respect to this clone: Its antigen target is currently unknown. One base away there is no much larger clone; base qualities are not given.

Each collaborating institution followed its own protocols to collect whole blood in K2EDTA tubes. For TCRbeta analysis, collaborators shipped samples in one of three forms: frozen whole blood, isolated PBMCs, or DNA extracted from either of those sample types. The receptor was isolated from a woman between 18 and 29 years old with acute or convalescent COVID-19. Sequenced sample: peripheral blood. Rearrangement joined TRBV5-1 to TRBJ1-2; TRBD1 aligns with 8 central bases. The CDR3 corresponds to CASSWTGIHGYTF. The DNA sequence reads TGCGCCAGCAGCTGGACAGGGATCCATGGCTACACCTTC. With all but the CDR3 taken from the reference TRBV5-1 and TRBJ1-2 genes, the full variable domain is: KAGVTQTPRYLIKTRGQQVTLSCSPISGHRSVSWYQQTPGQGLQFLFEYFSETQRNKGNFPGRFSGRQFSNSRSEMNVSTLELGDSALYLCASSWTGIHGYTFGSGTRLTVV.